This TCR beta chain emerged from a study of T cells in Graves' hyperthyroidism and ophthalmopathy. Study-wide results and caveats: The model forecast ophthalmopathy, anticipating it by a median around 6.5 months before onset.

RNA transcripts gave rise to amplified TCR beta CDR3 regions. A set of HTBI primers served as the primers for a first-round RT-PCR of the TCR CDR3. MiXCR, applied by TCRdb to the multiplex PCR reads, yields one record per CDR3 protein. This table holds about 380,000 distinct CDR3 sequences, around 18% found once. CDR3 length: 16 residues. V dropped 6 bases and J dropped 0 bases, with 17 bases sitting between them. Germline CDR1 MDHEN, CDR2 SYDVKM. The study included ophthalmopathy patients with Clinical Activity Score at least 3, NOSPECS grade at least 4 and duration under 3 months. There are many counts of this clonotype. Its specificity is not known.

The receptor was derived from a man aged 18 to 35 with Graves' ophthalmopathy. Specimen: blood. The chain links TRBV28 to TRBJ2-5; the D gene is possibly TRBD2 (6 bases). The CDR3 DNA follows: TGTGCCAGCAGCCAGACCGGGACTCGGTACCAAGAGACCCAGTACTTC. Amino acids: CASSQTGTRYQETQYF.